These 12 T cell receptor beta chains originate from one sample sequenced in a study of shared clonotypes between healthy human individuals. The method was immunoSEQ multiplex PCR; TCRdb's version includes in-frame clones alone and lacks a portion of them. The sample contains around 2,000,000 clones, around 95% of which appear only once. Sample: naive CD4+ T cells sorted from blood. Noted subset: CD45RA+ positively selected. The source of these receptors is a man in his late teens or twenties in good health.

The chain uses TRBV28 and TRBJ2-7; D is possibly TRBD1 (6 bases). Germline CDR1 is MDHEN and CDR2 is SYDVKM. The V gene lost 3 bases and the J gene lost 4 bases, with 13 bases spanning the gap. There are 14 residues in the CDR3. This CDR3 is CASSFAGARYEQYF. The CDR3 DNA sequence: TGTGCCAGCAGTTTCGCAGGGGCGAGGTACGAGCAGTACTTC.

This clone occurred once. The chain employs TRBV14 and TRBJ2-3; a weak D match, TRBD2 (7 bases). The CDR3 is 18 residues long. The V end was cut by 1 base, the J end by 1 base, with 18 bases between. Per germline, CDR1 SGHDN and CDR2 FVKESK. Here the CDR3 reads CASSQAPGRRGRTDTQYF. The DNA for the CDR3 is TGTGCCAGCAGCCAAGCACCAGGGCGGCGGGGGCGCACAGATACGCAGTATTTT.

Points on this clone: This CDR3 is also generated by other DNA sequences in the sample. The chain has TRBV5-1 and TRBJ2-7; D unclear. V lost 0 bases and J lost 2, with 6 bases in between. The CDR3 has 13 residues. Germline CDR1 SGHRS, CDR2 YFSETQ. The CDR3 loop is CASSLAAAYEQYF. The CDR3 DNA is TGCGCCAGCAGCTTGGCGGCAGCCTACGAGCAGTACTTC.

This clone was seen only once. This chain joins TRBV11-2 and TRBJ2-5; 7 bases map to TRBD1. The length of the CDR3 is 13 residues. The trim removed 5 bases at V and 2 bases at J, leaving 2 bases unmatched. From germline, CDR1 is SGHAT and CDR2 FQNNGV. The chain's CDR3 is CASSPTGQETQYF. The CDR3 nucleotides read TGTGCCAGCAGCCCGACAGGGCAAGAGACCCAGTACTTC. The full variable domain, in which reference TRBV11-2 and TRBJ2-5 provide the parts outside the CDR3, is EAGVAQSPRYKIIEKRQSVAFWCNPISGHATLYWYQQILGQGPKLLIQFQNNGVVDDSQLPKDRFSAERLKGVDSTLKIQPAKLEDSAVYLCASSPTGQETQYFGPGTRLLVL.

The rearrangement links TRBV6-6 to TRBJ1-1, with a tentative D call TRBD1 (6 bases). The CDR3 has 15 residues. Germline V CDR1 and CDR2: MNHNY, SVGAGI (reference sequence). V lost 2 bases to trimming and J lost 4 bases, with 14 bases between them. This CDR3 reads CASSYRPGEVTEAFF. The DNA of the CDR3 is TGTGCCAGCAGTTACAGGCCAGGGGAAGTCACTGAAGCTTTCTTT.

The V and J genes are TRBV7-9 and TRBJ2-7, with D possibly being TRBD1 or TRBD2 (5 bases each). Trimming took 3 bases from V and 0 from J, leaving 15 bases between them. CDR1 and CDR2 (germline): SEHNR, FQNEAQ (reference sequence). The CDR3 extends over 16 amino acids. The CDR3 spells CASSLGTGAASYEQYF. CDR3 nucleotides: TGTGCCAGCAGCTTGGGGACCGGCGCAGCCTCCTACGAGCAGTACTTC.

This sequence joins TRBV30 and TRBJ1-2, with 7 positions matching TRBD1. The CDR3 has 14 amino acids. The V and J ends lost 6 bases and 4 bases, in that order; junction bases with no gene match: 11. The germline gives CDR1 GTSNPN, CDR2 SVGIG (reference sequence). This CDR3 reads CACRRDSVFYGYTF. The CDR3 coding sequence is TGTGCCTGCCGACGGGACAGTGTTTTCTATGGCTACACCTTC.

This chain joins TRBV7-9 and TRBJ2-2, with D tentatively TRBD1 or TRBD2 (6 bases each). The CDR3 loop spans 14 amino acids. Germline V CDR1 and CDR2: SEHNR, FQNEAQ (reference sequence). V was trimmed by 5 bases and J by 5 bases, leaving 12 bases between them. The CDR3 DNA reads TGTGCCAGCAGCCAAGGGGGGAAAACCGGGGAGCTGTTTTTT. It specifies CASSQGGKTGELFF. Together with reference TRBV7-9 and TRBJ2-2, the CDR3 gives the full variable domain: DTGVSQNPRHKITKRGQNVTFRCDPISEHNRLYWYRQTLGQGPEFLTYFQNEAQLEKSRLLSDRFSAERPKGSFSTLEIQRTEQGDSAMYLCASSQGGKTGELFFGEGSRLTVL.

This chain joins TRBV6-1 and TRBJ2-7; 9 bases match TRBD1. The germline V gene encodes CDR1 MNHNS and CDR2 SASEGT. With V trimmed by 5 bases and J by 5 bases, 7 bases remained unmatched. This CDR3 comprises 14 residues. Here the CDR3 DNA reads TGTGCCAGCAGTACCCGACAGGGGGTTAACGAGCAGTACTTC. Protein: CASSTRQGVNEQYF.

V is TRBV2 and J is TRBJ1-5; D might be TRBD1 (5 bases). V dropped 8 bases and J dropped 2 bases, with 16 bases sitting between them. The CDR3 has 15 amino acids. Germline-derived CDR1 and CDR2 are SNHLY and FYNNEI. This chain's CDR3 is CASLPGRGGNQPQHF. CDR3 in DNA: TGTGCCAGCTTGCCGGGCCGGGGGGGCAATCAGCCCCAGCATTTT.

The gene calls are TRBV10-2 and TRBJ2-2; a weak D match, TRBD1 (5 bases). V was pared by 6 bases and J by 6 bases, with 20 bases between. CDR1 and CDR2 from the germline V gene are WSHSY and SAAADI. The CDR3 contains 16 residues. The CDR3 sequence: CASRDDRISTSGELFF. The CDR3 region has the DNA TGCGCCAGCAGAGATGACAGAATATCGACCTCCGGGGAGCTGTTTTTT.

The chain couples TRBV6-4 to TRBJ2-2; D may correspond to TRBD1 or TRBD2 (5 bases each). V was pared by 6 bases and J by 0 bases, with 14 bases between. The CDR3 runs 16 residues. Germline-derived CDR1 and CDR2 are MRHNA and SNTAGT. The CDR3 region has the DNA TGTGCCAGCAGCCCCCTTTGGGGGTCGAACACCGGGGAGCTGTTTTTT. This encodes CASSPLWGSNTGELFF.